This TCR beta chain was observed in a study of blood T cell repertoires in COVID-19. Study as a whole: Samples taken during acute and convalescent COVID-19 were collected in the United States, Italy and Spain. T cells, B-cell-depleted T cells, or PBMCs provided the cDNA or gDNA that served as material.

The CDR3 extends over 16 amino acids. V was clipped by 4 bases and J by 2 bases, with 16 bases between them. The germline V gene has CDR1 SGHKS and CDR2 YYEKEE (reference sequence). Original processing methods: Estimates of nucleated cell counts were drawn from the amplification of reference gene primers. The protocol was immunoSEQ multiplex PCR, while the TCRdb copy is restricted to in-frame clones and leaves out a portion. The DNA was the basis for D and trimming; V, J and clone size are from that table. The sample shows approximately 170,000 clones, roughly 80% of them seen only once. The clonotype comes from a man in his 70s with active or convalescent COVID-19. This chain links TRBV5-5 with TRBJ1-5; D is perhaps TRBD1 (5 bases). Sequencing was performed on peripheral blood. The CDR3 region is CASSRMTSGGNQPQHF. In DNA form, the CDR3 reads TGTGCCAGCAGCCGAATGACCTCGGGGGGCAATCAGCCCCAGCATTTT.